The 3 T cell receptor beta chains listed next were all sequenced from one sample in a study of T cells expressing NK-cell markers. TCRdb reprocessed the 5' RACE reads, keeping one entry per CDR3 protein, no DNA. The ten most abundant clones cover 30% to 45% of a sample with 150,000 or so distinct CDR3 sequences. Sequenced material: blood T cells: a sorted CD56 or NKG2C T cell subset, CD4+ or CD8+ T cells, or bulk PBMC T cells (not recorded which). Receptors were obtained from a woman aged 50 to 60 in good health.

V and J are TRBV6-4 and TRBJ2-1; TCRdb gives TRBD2 as the D gene, but with no DNA this cannot be confirmed. Looked up from germline, CDR1 is MRHNA and CDR2 is SNTAGT. This CDR3 has 14 residues. CDR3 protein: CASATSGTNNEQFF.

The rearrangement uses TRBV15 and TRBJ2-1. The V gene's germline CDR1 is LNHNV and CDR2 YYDKDF (reference sequence). The CDR3 is 12 amino acids. The chain's CDR3 is CATAMDRNEQFF.

This rearrangement joins TRBV7-2 to TRBJ2-7; as DNA is missing, the TRBD1 call by TCRdb cannot be tested. This CDR3 contains 15 residues. Germline V gives CDR1 SGHTA, CDR2 FQGNSA. This CDR3 is CASSLEQGHNYEQYF.